The clone carrying this T cell receptor beta chain occurred many times. This sample's TCRbeta library carried unique molecular identifier barcodes. TCRdb processed the PCR reads anew with MiXCR; each CDR3 protein has one entry. The sample has around 93,000 distinct CDR3 sequences; roughly 8.3% are singletons. The sample belongs to a study of T-cell reconstitution after alpha-beta-depleted transplantation in children. Germline V gene lookup returns CDR1 SGDLS and CDR2 YYNGEE. The CDR3 length is 14 residues. The V gene lost 3 bases and the J gene lost 5 bases, with 13 bases spanning the gap. The origin of this receptor is a human donor who donated a stem cell graft to a child with congenital amegakaryocytic thrombocytopenia. Here the sequenced sample was PBMCs from the stem cell graft donor, taken from the stem cell graft. The chain has TRBV9 and TRBJ2-3; D ambiguous. In nucleotides, the CDR3 is TGTGCCAGCAGCGCCCCGACGGTGAAAGATACGCAGTATTTT. Its protein product is CASSAPTVKDTQYF.